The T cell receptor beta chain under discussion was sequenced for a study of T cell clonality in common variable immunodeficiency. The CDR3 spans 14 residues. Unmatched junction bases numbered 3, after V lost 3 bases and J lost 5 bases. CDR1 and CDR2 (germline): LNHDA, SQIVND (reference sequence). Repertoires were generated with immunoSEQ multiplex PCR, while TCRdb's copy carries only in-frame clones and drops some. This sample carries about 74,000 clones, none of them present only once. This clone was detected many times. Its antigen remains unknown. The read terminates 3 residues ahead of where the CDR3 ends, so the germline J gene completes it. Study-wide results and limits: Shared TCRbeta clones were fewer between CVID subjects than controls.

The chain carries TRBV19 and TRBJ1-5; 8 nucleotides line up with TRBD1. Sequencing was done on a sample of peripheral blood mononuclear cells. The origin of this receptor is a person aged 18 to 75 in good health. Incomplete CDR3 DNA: TGTGCCAGTAGTATCGGGACAGGCTATCAGCCC. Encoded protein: CASSIGTGYQP. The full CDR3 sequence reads CASSIGTGYQPQHF.